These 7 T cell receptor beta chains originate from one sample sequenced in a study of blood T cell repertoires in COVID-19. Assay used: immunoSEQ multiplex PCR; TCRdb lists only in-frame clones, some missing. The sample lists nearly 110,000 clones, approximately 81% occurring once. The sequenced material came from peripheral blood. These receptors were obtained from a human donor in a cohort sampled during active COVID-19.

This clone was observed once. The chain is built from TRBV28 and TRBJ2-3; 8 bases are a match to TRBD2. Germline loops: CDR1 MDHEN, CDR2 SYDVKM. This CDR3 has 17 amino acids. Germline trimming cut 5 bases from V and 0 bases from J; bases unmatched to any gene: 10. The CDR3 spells CASSLFLAGLSTDTQYF. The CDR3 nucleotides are TGTGCCAGCAGTCTTTTTCTAGCGGGCCTTAGCACAGATACGCAGTATTTT.

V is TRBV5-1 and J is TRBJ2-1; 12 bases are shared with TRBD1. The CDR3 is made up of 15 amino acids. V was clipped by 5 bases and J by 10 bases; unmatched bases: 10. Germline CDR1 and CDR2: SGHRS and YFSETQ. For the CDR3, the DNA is TGCGCCAGCAGAACCGGGACAGGGGGCCTCCCGGAGCAGTTCTTC. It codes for CASRTGTGGLPEQFF.

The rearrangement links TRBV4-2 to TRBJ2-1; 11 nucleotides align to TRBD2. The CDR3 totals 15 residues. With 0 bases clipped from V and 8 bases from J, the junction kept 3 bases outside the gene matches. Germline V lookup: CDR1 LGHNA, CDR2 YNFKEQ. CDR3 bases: TGTGCCAGCAGCCAAGATCTAGCGGGAGGACATGAGCAGTTCTTC. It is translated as CASSQDLAGGHEQFF.

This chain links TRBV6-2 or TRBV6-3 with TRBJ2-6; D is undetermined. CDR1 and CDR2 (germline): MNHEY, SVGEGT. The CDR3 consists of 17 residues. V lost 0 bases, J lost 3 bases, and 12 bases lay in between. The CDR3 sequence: CASSYSSSVLGANVLTF. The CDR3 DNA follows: TGTGCCAGCAGTTACTCGAGTTCCGTACTTGGGGCCAACGTCCTGACTTTC.

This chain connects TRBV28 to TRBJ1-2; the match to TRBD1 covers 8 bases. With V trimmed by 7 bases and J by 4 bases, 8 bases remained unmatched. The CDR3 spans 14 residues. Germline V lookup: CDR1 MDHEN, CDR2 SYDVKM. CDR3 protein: CASNPGGRFYGYTF. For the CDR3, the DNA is TGTGCCAGCAATCCAGGGGGCCGTTTCTATGGCTACACCTTC.

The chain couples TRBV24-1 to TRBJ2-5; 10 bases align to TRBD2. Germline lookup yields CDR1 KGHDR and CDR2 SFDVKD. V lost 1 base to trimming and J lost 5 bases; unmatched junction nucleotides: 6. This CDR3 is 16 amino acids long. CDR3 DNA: TGTGCCACCAGTGATTTATCTAGCGGGAGAGGGGAGACCCAGTACTTC. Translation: CATSDLSSGRGETQYF.

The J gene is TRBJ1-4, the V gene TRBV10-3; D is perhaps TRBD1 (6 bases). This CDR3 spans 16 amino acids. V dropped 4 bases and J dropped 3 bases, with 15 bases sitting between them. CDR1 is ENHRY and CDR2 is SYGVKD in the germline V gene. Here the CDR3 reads CAISVEGVGSNEKLFF. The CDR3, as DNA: TGTGCCATCAGTGTCGAGGGGGTCGGGTCTAATGAAAAACTGTTTTTT.